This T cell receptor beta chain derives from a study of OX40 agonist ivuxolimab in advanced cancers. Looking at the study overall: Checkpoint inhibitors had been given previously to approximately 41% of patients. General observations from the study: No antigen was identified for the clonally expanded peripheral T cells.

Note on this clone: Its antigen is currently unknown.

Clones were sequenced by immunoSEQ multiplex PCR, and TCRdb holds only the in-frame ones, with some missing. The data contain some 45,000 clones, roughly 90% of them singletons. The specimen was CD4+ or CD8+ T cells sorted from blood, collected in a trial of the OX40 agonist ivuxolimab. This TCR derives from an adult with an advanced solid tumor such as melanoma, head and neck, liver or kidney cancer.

In DNA, the CDR3 is TGTGCCAGCAGCTTAGACAAGGGTCCGGATCAGCCCCAGCATTTT. Translation gives CASSLDKGPDQPQHF. This chain links TRBV7-8 with TRBJ1-5; no definite D call. Trimming took off 1 base at V and 5 bases at J, with 12 bases between the two ends. The CDR3 is 15 amino acids. Germline values: CDR1 SGHVS, CDR2 FQNEAQ.